The present T cell receptor beta chain was sequenced within a study of blood T cell dynamics during melanoma immunotherapy. Turning to the study itself: First-line therapy was either pembrolizumab or nivolumab with ipilimumab for metastatic melanoma.

TCRdb's table, derived via immunoSEQ multiplex PCR, lists solely in-frame clones and lacks some. Of 25,000 to 30,000 clones in the sample, approximately 80% were seen once. Regarding time point: week 3, after first cycle of checkpoint inhibitor. Blood was drawn before treatment and at week 3 after checkpoint blockade. Apart from a couple of fast progressors, RECIST 1.1 response was judged 12 weeks post-infusion. This CDR3 has 15 amino acids. The germline V gene encodes CDR1 SGHRS and CDR2 YFSETQ. The trim removed 1 base at V and 6 bases at J, leaving 7 bases unmatched. Comments on this clone: Its target is not known.

Study-level findings and limits: Unlike progressors, later disease-control patients had W3 repertoires gaining clonality or diversity.

The source material was blood, sampled from a patient treated with checkpoint blockade. The chain carries TRBV5-1 and TRBJ1-2; 9 positions match TRBD1. This clonotype was obtained from a human donor with melanoma. In nucleotides, the CDR3 is TGCGCCAGCAGCTTGCAACAGGGGGCGCGGGATGGCTACACCTTC. As protein: CASSLQQGARDGYTF. Combining the CDR3 with reference TRBV5-1 and TRBJ1-2 gives the whole variable domain KAGVTQTPRYLIKTRGQQVTLSCSPISGHRSVSWYQQTPGQGLQFLFEYFSETQRNKGNFPGRFSGRQFSNSRSEMNVSTLELGDSALYLCASSLQQGARDGYTFGSGTRLTVV.